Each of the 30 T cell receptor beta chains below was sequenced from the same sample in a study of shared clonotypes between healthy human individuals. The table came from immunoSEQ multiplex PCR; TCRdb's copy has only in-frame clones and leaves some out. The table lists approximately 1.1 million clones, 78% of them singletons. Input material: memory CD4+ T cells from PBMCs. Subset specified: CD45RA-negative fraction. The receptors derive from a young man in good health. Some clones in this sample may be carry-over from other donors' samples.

The chain's CDR3 is CASSLGAERGEQFF. CDR3 bases: TGTGCCAGCAGCTTGGGCGCAGAGCGGGGTGAGCAGTTCTTC. The chain uses TRBV7-3 and TRBJ2-1, with 7 bases aligning to TRBD2. V gave up 3 bases and J gave up 9 bases; unmatched junction bases: 8. Germline values: CDR1 SGHTA, CDR2 FQGTGA. The CDR3 consists of 14 residues.

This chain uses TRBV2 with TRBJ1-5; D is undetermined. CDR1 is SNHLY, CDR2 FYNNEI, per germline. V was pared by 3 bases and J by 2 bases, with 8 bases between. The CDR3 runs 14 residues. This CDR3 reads CASSDVGGNQPQHF. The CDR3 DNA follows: TGTGCCAGCAGTGACGTTGGCGGCAATCAGCCCCAGCATTTT.

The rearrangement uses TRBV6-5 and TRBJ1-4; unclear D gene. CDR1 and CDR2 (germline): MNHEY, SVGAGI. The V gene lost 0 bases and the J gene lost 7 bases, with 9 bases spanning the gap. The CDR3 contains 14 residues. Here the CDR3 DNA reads TGTGCCAGCAGTTACTCGACCGGTGGTGAAAAACTGTTTTTT. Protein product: CASSYSTGGEKLFF.

DNA for the CDR3: TGCGCCAGCAGCTTCCTTGGCGGGTCGAACACCGGGGAGCTGTTTTTT. This translates into CASSFLGGSNTGELFF. The chain employs TRBV5-1 and TRBJ2-2, with D tentatively TRBD2 (5 bases). The CDR3 length is 16 residues. Between the trimmed V and J ends, which lost 2 bases and 0 bases, there was a span of 11 bases. In germline, CDR1 is SGHRS, CDR2 YFSETQ.

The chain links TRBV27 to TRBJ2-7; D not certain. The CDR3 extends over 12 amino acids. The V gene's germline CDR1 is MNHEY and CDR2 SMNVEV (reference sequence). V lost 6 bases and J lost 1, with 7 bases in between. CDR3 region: CASSSQSYEQYF. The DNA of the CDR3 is TGTGCCAGCAGCTCCCAGTCCTACGAGCAGTACTTC.

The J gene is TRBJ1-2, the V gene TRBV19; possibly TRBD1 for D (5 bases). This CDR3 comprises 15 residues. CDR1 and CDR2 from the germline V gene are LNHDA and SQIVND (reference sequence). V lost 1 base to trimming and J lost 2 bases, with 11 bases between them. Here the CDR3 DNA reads TGTGCCAGTAGTATAGTATGGCAGGGAAACTATGGCTACACCTTC. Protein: CASSIVWQGNYGYTF.

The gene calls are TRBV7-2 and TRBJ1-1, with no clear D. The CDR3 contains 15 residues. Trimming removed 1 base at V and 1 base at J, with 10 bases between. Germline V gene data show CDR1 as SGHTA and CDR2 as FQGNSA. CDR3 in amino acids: CASSLDLWKNTEAFF. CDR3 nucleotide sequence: TGTGCCAGCAGCTTAGATCTCTGGAAGAACACTGAAGCTTTCTTT.

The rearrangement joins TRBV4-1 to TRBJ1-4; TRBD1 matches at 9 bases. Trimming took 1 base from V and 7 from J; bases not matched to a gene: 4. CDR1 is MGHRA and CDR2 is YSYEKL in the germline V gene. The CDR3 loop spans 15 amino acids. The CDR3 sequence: CASSQGDRAGEKLFF. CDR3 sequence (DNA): TGCGCCAGCAGCCAAGGGGACAGGGCAGGTGAAAAACTGTTTTTT.

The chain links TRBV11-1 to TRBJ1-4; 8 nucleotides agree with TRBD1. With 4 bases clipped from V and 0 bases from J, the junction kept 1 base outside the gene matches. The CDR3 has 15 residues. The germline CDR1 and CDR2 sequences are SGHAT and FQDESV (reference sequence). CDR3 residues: CASSSQGATNEKLFF. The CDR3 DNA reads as TGTGCCAGCAGCTCACAGGGGGCAACTAATGAAAAACTGTTTTTT. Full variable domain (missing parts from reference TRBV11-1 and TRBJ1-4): EAEVAQSPRYKITEKSQAVAFWCDPISGHATLYWYRQILGQGPELLVQFQDESVVDDSQLPKDRFSAERLKGVDSTLKIQPAELGDSAMYLCASSSQGATNEKLFFGSGTQLSVL.

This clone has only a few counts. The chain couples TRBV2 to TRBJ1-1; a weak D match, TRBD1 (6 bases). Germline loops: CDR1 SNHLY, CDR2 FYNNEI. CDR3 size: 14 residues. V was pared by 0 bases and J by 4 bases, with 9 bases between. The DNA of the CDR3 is TGTGCCAGCAGTGAAGCCGACAGGACCACTGAAGCTTTCTTT. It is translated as CASSEADRTTEAFF. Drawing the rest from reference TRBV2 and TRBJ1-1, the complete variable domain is EPEVTQTPSHQVTQMGQEVILRCVPISNHLYFYWYRQILGQKVEFLVSFYNNEISEKSEIFDDQFSVERPDGSNFTLKIRSTKLEDSAMYFCASSEADRTTEAFFGQGTRLTVV.

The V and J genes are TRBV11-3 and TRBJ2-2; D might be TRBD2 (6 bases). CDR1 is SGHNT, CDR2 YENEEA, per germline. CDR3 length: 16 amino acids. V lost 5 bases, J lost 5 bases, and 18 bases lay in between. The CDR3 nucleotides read TGTGCCAGCAGCGGAACGGGACTTCAAGCAACCGGGGAGCTGTTTTTT. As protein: CASSGTGLQATGELFF.

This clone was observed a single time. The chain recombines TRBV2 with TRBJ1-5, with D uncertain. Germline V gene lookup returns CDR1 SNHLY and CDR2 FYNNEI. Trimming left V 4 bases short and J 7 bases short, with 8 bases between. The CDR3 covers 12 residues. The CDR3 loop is CASSGRRQPQHF. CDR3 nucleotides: TGTGCCAGCAGTGGGCGTCGGCAGCCCCAGCATTTT.

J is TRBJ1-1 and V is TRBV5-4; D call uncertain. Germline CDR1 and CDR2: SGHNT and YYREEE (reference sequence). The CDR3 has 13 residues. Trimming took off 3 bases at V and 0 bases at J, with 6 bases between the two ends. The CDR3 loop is CASSSDLNTEAFF. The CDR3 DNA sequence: TGTGCCAGCAGCTCGGATTTGAACACTGAAGCTTTCTTT.

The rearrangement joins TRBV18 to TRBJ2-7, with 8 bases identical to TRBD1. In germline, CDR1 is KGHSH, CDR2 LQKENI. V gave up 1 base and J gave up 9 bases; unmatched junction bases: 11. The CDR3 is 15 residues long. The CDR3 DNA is TGTGCCAGCTCACCACTGACTCAGGGGGCTACCGGGCAGTACTTC. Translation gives CASSPLTQGATGQYF.

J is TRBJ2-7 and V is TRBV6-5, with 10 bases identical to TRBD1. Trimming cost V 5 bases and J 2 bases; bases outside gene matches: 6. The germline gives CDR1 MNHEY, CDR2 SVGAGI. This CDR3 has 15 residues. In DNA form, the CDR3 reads TGTGCCAGCAGTCCGAGGGACAGGGGCCCCTACGAGCAGTACTTC. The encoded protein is CASSPRDRGPYEQYF.

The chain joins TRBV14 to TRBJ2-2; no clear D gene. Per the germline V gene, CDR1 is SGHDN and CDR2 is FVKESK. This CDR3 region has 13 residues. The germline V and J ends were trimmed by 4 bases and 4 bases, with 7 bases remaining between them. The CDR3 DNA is TGTGCCAGCAGCCCTACCATCACCGGGGAGCTGTTTTTT. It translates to CASSPTITGELFF. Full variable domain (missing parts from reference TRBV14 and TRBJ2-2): EAGVTQFPSHSVIEKGQTVTLRCDPISGHDNLYWYRRVMGKEIKFLLHFVKESKQDESGMPNNRFLAERTGGTYSTLKVQPAELEDSGVYFCASSPTITGELFFGEGSRLTVL.

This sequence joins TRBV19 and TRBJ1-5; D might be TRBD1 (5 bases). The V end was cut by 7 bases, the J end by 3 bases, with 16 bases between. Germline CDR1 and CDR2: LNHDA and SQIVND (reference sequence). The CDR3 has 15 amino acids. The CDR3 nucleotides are TGTGCCAGTAATGATGCAGGGAACGACAATCAGCCCCAGCATTTT. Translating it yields CASNDAGNDNQPQHF.

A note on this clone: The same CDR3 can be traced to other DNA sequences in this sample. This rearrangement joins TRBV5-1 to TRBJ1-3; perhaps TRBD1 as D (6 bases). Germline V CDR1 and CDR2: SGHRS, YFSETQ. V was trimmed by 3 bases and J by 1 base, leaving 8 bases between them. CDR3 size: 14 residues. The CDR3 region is CASSSGQSGNTIYF. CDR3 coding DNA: TGCGCCAGCAGCTCTGGACAGTCTGGAAACACCATATATTTT.

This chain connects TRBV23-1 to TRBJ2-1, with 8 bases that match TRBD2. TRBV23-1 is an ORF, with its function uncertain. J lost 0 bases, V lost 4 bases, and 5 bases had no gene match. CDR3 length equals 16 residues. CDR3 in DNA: TGCGCCAGCAGTCCGGGGGCGGGGGGCTCCTACAATGAGCAGTTCTTC. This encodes CASSPGAGGSYNEQFF.

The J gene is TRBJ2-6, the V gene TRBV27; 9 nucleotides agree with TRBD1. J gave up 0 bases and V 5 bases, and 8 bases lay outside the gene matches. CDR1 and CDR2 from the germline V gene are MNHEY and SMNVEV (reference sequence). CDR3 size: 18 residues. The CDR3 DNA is TGTGCCAGCAGTGGGGACCGGGACAGGGCCTCTGGGGCCAACGTCCTGACTTTC. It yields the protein CASSGDRDRASGANVLTF.

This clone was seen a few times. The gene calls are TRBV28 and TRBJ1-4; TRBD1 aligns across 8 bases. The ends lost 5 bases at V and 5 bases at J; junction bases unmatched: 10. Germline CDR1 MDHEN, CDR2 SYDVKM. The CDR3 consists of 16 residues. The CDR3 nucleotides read TGTGCCAGCAGTATTCCGACAGGGGCAGGCAATGAAAAACTGTTTTTT. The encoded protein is CASSIPTGAGNEKLFF.

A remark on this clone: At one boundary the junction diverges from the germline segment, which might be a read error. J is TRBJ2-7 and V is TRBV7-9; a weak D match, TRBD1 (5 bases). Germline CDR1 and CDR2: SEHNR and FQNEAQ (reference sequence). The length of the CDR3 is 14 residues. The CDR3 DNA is TGTGCCAGCAGCTTAGACCCAGGGTCCTCCGAGCAGTACTTC. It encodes CASSLDPGSSEQYF.

The CDR3 sequence: CASSLAGRQGNTIYF. The CDR3 DNA reads as TGTGCCAGCAGCTTAGCAGGGCGGCAGGGGAACACCATATATTTT. The chain combines TRBV7-9 with TRBJ1-3; D is perhaps TRBD1 (6 bases). This CDR3 spans 15 amino acids. The germline CDR1 and CDR2 sequences are SEHNR and FQNEAQ (reference sequence). With 0 bases removed from V and 7 bases from J, the gap between germline ends came to 13 bases.

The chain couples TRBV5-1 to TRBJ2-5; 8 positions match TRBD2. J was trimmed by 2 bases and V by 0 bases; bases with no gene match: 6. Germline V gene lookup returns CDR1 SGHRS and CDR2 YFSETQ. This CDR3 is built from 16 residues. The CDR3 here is CASSLAGGLGQETQYF. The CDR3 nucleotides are TGCGCCAGCAGCTTGGCGGGGGGGCTCGGGCAAGAGACCCAGTACTTC.

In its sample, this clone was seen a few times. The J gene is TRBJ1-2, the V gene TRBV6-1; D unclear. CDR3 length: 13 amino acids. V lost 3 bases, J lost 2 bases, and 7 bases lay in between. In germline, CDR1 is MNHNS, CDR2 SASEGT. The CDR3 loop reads CASSDGRNYGYTF. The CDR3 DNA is TGTGCCAGCAGTGATGGTAGGAACTATGGCTACACCTTC.

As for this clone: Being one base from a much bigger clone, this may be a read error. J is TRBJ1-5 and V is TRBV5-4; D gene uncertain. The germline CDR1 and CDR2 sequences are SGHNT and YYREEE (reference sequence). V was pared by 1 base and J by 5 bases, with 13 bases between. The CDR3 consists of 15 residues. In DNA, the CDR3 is TGTGCCAGCAGCTTGCGGGGAGAGGAATATCAGCCCCAGCATTTT. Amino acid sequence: CASSLRGEEYQPQHF.

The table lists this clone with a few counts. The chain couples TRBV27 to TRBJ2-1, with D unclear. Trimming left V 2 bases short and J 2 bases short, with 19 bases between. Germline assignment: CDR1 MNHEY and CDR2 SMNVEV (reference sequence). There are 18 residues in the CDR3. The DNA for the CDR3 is TGTGCCAGCAGTTTAAGAGTGAGTTGGTTAGGTCCCTACAATGAGCAGTTCTTC. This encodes CASSLRVSWLGPYNEQFF.

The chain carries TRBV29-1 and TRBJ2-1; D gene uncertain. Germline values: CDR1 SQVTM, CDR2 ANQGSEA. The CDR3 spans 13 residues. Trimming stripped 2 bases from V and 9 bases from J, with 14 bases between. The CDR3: CSVELQETPEQFF. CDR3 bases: TGCAGCGTTGAACTGCAGGAGACCCCTGAGCAGTTCTTC.

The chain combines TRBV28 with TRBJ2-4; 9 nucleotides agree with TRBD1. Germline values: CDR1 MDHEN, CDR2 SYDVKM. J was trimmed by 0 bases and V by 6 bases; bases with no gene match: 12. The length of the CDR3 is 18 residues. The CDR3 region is CASRDRGQGSIAKNIQYF. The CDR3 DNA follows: TGTGCCAGCAGAGACCGGGGACAGGGTTCAATAGCCAAAAACATTCAGTACTTC.

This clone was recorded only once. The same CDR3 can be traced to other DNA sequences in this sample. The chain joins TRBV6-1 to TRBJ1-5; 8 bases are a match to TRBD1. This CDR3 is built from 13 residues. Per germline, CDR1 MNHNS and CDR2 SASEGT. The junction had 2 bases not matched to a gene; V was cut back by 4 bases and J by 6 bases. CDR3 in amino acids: CASSGDRGQPQHF. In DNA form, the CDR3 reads TGTGCCAGCAGTGGAGACAGGGGTCAGCCCCAGCATTTT.